This record covers a single T cell receptor beta chain. PCR amplification relied on 60 Vbeta primers (plus 13 Jbeta primers). Assay used: immunoSEQ multiplex PCR; TCRdb lists only in-frame clones, some missing. The table shows tens of thousands of clones, with roughly 79% occurring only once. The data belong to a study of cytomegalovirus exposure and HLA in healthy donors. The V and J ends lost 7 bases and 4 bases, in that order; junction bases with no gene match: 5. The length of the CDR3 is 12 residues. The germline CDR1 and CDR2 sequences are SQVTM and ANQGSEA. The sequence came from a female donor in good health and CMV-seronegative. Sequencing was done on a sample of PBMCs. This sequence joins TRBV29-1 and TRBJ1-2; 8 bases align to TRBD1. CDR3 DNA: TGCAGCGCACATACAGGGGGCTATGGCTACACCTTC. This translates into CSAHTGGYGYTF. Combining the CDR3 with reference TRBV29-1 and TRBJ1-2 gives the whole variable domain SAVISQKPSRDICQRGTSLTIQCQVDSQVTMMFWYRQQPGQSLTLIATANQGSEATYESGFVIDKFPISRPNLTFSTLTVSNMSPEDSSIYLCSAHTGGYGYTFGSGTRLTVV.